This T cell receptor beta chain is from a study of T cell repertoires in cytomegalovirus infection. Study in general: CMV infection together with matching HLA type was indicated by public TCR beta signatures.

TCRdb reanalysed the reads using MiXCR and keeps one entry per CDR3 protein. The data contain around 450,000 distinct CDR3 sequences, approximately 30% of them seen just once; the ten biggest clones take up about 13%. The source of this sequence is a human donor in good health (CMV status not recorded). Some clones in this sample may be carry-over from other donors' samples. Source material: PBMCs.

CDR3 loop: CASSQSRVAHEQYF. The CDR3 region has the DNA TGTGCCAGCAGCCAAAGCAGGGTTGCCCACGAGCAGTACTTC. The gene calls are TRBV27 and TRBJ2-7, with a possible D match to TRBD1 (5 bases). V was clipped by 6 bases and J by 5 bases, with 17 bases between them. The CDR3 extends over 14 amino acids. The germline V gene has CDR1 MNHEY and CDR2 SMNVEV (reference sequence).